This T cell receptor beta chain appears in the sequencing data of a study of tumour-infiltrating T cells in Burkitt lymphoma. About the research overall: Productive clonality predicted overall and progression-free survival.

Using immunoSEQ multiplex PCR, the repertoire was profiled, and TCRdb retains in-frame clones only, with some absent. This table holds 13,000 or so clones, 85% found once. Trimming at V came to 3 bases and at J to 2 bases, leaving 8 bases not matched to a gene. CDR3 length: 16 amino acids. Germline CDR1 and CDR2: SGHRS and YFSETQ. The J gene is TRBJ1-3, the V gene TRBV5-1, with 7 positions matching TRBD1. The sequence was collected from a human donor with diffuse large B-cell lymphoma. Sequencing used tumor tissue. CDR3 nucleotides: TGCGCCAGCAGCTACTTTGAGACAGGGACTGGAAACACCATATATTTT. This codes for CASSYFETGTGNTIYF. Drawing the rest from reference TRBV5-1 and TRBJ1-3, the complete variable domain is KAGVTQTPRYLIKTRGQQVTLSCSPISGHRSVSWYQQTPGQGLQFLFEYFSETQRNKGNFPGRFSGRQFSNSRSEMNVSTLELGDSALYLCASSYFETGTGNTIYFGEGSWLTVV.